This T cell receptor (beta chain) originates from a study of blood T cell repertoires in COVID-19. Whole-study context: T cells, B-cell-depleted T cells, or PBMCs supplied cDNA or gDNA.

This clone appeared a few times. This table comes from immunoSEQ multiplex PCR, and its TCRdb copy is limited to in-frame clones, with some not included. Of approximately 99,000 clones listed, 79% are singletons. The sequence came from a woman aged 80 or over with active or convalescent COVID-19. Sequenced material: peripheral blood.

CDR3 protein: CASSLGGTGDTEAFF. In DNA form, the CDR3 reads TGTGCCAGCAGCTTGGGGGGGACAGGGGACACTGAAGCTTTCTTT. This rearrangement joins TRBV5-8 to TRBJ1-1; TRBD1 agrees at 10 bases. Germline V gene lookup returns CDR1 SGHTS and CDR2 YDEGEE. V was clipped by 0 bases and J by 3 bases; unmatched bases: 2. This CDR3 comprises 15 residues.